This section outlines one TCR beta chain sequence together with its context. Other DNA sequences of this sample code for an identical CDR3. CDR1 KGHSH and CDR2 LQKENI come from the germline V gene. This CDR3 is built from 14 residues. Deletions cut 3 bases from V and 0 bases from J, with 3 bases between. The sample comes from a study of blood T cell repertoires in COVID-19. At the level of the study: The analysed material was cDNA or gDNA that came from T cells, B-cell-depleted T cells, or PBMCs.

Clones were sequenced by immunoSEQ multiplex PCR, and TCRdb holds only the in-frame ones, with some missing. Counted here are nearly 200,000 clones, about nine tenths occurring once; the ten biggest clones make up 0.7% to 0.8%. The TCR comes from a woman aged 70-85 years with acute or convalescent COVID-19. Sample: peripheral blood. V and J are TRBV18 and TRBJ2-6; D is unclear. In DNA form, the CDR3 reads TGTGCCAGCTCACCGCGCTCTGGGGCCAACGTCCTGACTTTC. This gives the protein CASSPRSGANVLTF.